This passage covers 17 T cell receptor beta chains from one sample sequenced in a study of T cells after yellow fever vaccination. TCRdb re-called the 5' RACE reads with MiXCR, one entry per CDR3 protein. This sample has fewer than 500,000 distinct CDR3 sequences; around 20% occur once, and the top ten carry roughly a sixth. The source material was PBMCs, sampled before the yellow fever booster vaccination. These receptors all stem from a man younger than 35 who received the YFV17D yellow fever vaccine.

The chain has TRBV5-1 and TRBJ1-1, with D possibly matching TRBD1 (5 bases). The CDR3 length is 14 residues. The germline V gene has CDR1 SGHRS and CDR2 YFSETQ. V dropped 4 bases and J dropped 3 bases, with 13 bases sitting between them. In DNA form, the CDR3 reads TGCGCCAGCAGCCCCGACAGACCGGACACTGAAGCTTTCTTT. This encodes CASSPDRPDTEAFF.

This clonotype was counted at least ten times. The genes are TRBV20-1 and TRBJ2-1; TRBD1 aligns across 8 bases. Trimming at V came to 5 bases and at J to 3 bases, leaving 9 bases not matched to a gene. CDR1 DFQATT and CDR2 SNEGSKA come from the germline V gene (reference sequence). This CDR3 contains 15 residues. CDR3 nucleotide sequence: TGCAGTGCTCCCCGGACAGGGACTTTCTACAATGAGCAGTTCTTC. It is translated as CSAPRTGTFYNEQFF.

This clonotype was observed at least ten times. The chain recombines TRBV7-9 with TRBJ2-5, with unresolved D. Trimming cost V 7 bases and J 5 bases, with 14 bases left between them. This CDR3 comprises 13 residues. Germline V gene lookup returns CDR1 SEHNR and CDR2 FQNEAQ (reference sequence). The DNA of the CDR3 is TGTGCCAGCACCGACCTTTGGGCGGAGACCCAGTACTTC. Translation gives CASTDLWAETQYF.

In this sample, this clonotype turned up a few times. The chain employs TRBV5-1 and TRBJ1-2, with 7 bases lining up with TRBD1. Germline values: CDR1 SGHRS, CDR2 YFSETQ. The V and J ends lost 5 bases and 3 bases, in that order; junction bases with no gene match: 10. This CDR3 spans 15 amino acids. CDR3 coding DNA: TGCGCCAGCAGAAAGCGACAGGGCCATTACTATGGCTACACCTTC. This gives the protein CASRKRQGHYYGYTF.

There are a few counts of this clonotype. V and J are TRBV7-9 and TRBJ2-3, with D possibly TRBD2 on 6 matching bases. Germline CDR1 SEHNR, CDR2 FQNEAQ (reference sequence). V was pared by 7 bases and J by 1 base, with 18 bases between. CDR3 length: 16 amino acids. The CDR3 sequence: CASNDRRRERTDTQYF. In nucleotides, the CDR3 is TGTGCCAGCAACGACCGGCGACGGGAGCGCACAGATACGCAGTATTTT.

This clonotype was seen only a few times. The chain has TRBV5-6 and TRBJ2-3; D is ambiguous. Trimming removed 5 bases from V and 4 bases from J, with 11 bases in between. Germline V gene lookup returns CDR1 SGHDT and CDR2 YYEEEE. The CDR3 totals 13 residues. The CDR3 nucleotides are TGTGCCAGCAGGCGAGGAGTAGCAGATACGCAGTATTTT. This codes for CASRRGVADTQYF.

The V call is TRBV30, the J call TRBJ2-2; perhaps TRBD2 as D (6 bases). Trimming pared 7 bases from V and 3 bases from J, leaving 9 bases between. Germline CDR1 and CDR2: GTSNPN and SVGIG (reference sequence). The CDR3 covers 12 residues. The DNA of the CDR3 is TGTGCCTTCAGGGAGGACACCGGGGAGCTGTTTTTT. Translating gives CAFREDTGELFF. Variable domain in full (rest from reference TRBV30 and TRBJ2-2): SQTIHQWPATLVQPVGSPLSLECTVEGTSNPNLYWYRQAAGRGLQLLFYSVGIGQISSEVPQNLSASRPQDRQFILSSKKLLLSDSGFYLCAFREDTGELFFGEGSRLTVL.

This clonotype was recorded a few times. The genes are TRBV6-5 and TRBJ1-1; 8 nucleotides align to TRBD1. V was clipped by 2 bases and J by 1 base; unmatched bases: 6. CDR1 is MNHEY, CDR2 SVGAGI, per germline. The CDR3 consists of 16 residues. CDR3 sequence: CASSYQGAARNTEAFF. For the CDR3, the DNA is TGTGCCAGCAGTTACCAGGGGGCGGCGAGGAACACTGAAGCTTTCTTT.

This clonotype appeared a single time. J is TRBJ1-1 and V is TRBV5-1; a possible D gene is TRBD1 (6 bases). The CDR3 runs to 12 residues. The V end was cut by 3 bases, the J end by 6 bases, with 9 bases between. Germline V gene sequence: CDR1 SGHRS, CDR2 YFSETQ. DNA for the CDR3: TGCGCCAGCAGCTCAGGGGACCCTGAAGCTTTCTTT. Translation: CASSSGDPEAFF.

In its sample, this clonotype was seen a few times. The V call is TRBV7-7, the J call TRBJ2-7; 9 bases fit TRBD2. The CDR3 is 15 residues long. Germline CDR1 reads SSHAT; CDR2 reads FNYEAQ (reference sequence). CDR3 sequence: CASSDKRGASYEQYV. DNA of the CDR3: TGTGCTAGCAGCGATAAGCGGGGGGCCAGCTACGAGCAGTACGTC.

V is TRBV5-6 and J is TRBJ1-6; D is ambiguous. This CDR3 spans 14 amino acids. V lost 7 bases, J lost 0 bases, and 8 bases lay in between. Germline V lookup: CDR1 SGHDT, CDR2 YYEEEE. The CDR3 coding sequence is TGTGCCAGCGGGCCGAGCTCCTATAATTCACCCCTCCACTTT. It codes for CASGPSSYNSPLHF.

The chain employs TRBV6-2 or TRBV6-3 and TRBJ2-1, with 9 bases lining up with TRBD2. This CDR3 comprises 14 residues. The germline gives CDR1 MNHEY, CDR2 SVGEGT. Unmatched junction bases numbered 6, after V lost 8 bases and J lost 4 bases. CDR3 nucleotides: TGTGCCAGCCTGGCGGGGGGGTATTACAATGAGCAGTTCTTC. Translating gives CASLAGGYYNEQFF.

This clonotype has at least ten counts. The rearrangement links TRBV4-1 to TRBJ1-5; 9 bases match TRBD1. Trimming cost V 3 bases and J 3 bases; bases outside gene matches: 6. The length of the CDR3 is 16 residues. Per the germline V gene, CDR1 is MGHRA and CDR2 is YSYEKL. The CDR3 reads CASSQPGQGPNQPQHF. For the CDR3, the DNA is TGCGCCAGCAGCCAGCCGGGACAGGGTCCCAATCAGCCCCAGCATTTT.

The genes are TRBV7-2 and TRBJ2-3; D not certain. Germline V gene data show CDR1 as SGHTA and CDR2 as FQGNSA. The CDR3 consists of 15 residues. The V gene lost 1 base and the J gene lost 6 bases, with 14 bases spanning the gap. The CDR3 region is CASSLEARLSDTQYF. The CDR3 DNA sequence: TGTGCCAGCAGCTTAGAGGCTAGATTATCGGATACGCAGTATTTT.

The V and J genes are TRBV25-1 and TRBJ1-1, with D possibly being TRBD1 (5 bases). Germline lookup yields CDR1 MGHDK and CDR2 SYGVNS. Trimming removed 3 bases at V and 5 bases at J, with 16 bases between. CDR3 size: 15 residues. DNA of the CDR3: TGTGCCAGCAGTGAGGAAAACAGGAGAGGGACTGAAGCTTTCTTT. This gives the protein CASSEENRRGTEAFF.

This chain joins TRBV20-1 and TRBJ1-2; maybe TRBD1 (5 bases). V was trimmed by 8 bases and J by 8 bases, leaving 21 bases between them. The CDR3 length is 13 residues. CDR1 is DFQATT and CDR2 is SNEGSKA in the germline V gene (reference sequence). The CDR3 is CSPSPRDLGGYTF. The CDR3 DNA follows: TGCAGTCCCTCCCCTAGGGACCTGGGAGGCTACACCTTC.

This clonotype was found a few times. The V and J genes are TRBV1 and TRBJ2-1. TRBV1 is a documented pseudogene. The CDR3 totals 15 residues. CDR3 amino acids: CTSSHGASTYNEQFF. The CDR3 DNA follows: TGCACCAGCAGCCACGGTGCCAGCACCTACAATGAGCAGTTCTTC.